This TCR beta chain emerged from a study of T cells in Graves' hyperthyroidism and ophthalmopathy. Germline V gives CDR1 LNHDA, CDR2 SQIVND (reference sequence). The CDR3 sequence is 15 residues long. Deletions cut 8 bases from V and 7 bases from J, with 23 bases between. This clonotype showed up just a few times. Amplification yielded TCR beta CDR3 regions, with RNA transcripts as the source. In the first-round RT-PCR of the TCR CDR3, the HTBI primer set was used. One entry per CDR3 protein results from TCRdb running MiXCR on the multiplex PCR reads. The sample has around 450,000 distinct CDR3 sequences; 15% to 18% are singletons.

The chain couples TRBV19 to TRBJ1-2; D is perhaps TRBD1 (5 bases). This sequence originates from a woman in her late teens or twenties with Graves' hyperthyroidism. Sequencing input: blood. The CDR3 region has the DNA TGTGCCAGTTCAGAGTTCGCCCTGGGGACCAGTGGCTACACCTTC. Translating gives CASSEFALGTSGYTF. The whole variable domain, filled in from reference TRBV19 and TRBJ1-2, reads DGGITQSPKYLFRKEGQNVTLSCEQNLNHDAMYWYRQDPGQGLRLIYYSQIVNDFQKGDIAEGYSVSREKKESFPLTVTSAQKNPTAFYLCASSEFALGTSGYTFGSGTRLTVV.